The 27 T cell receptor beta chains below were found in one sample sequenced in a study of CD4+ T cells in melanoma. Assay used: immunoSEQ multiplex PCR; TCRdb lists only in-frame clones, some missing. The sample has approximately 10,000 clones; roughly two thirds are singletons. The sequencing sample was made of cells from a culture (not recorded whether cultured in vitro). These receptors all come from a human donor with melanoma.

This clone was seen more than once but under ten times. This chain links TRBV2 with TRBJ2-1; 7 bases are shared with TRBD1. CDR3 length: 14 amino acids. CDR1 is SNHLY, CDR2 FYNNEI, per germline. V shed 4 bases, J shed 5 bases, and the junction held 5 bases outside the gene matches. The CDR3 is CASSVEGADNEQFF. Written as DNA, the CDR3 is TGTGCCAGCAGTGTAGAGGGGGCCGACAATGAGCAGTTCTTC.

The CDR3: CASSLGHISGANVLTF. CDR3 bases: TGTGCCAGCAGCTTGGGACATATCTCTGGGGCCAACGTCCTGACTTTC. The V gene is TRBV5-5, the J gene TRBJ2-6; D is undetermined. Looked up from germline, CDR1 is SGHKS and CDR2 is YYEKEE (reference sequence). The CDR3 sequence is 16 residues long. V lost 0 bases, J lost 0 bases, and 7 bases lay in between.

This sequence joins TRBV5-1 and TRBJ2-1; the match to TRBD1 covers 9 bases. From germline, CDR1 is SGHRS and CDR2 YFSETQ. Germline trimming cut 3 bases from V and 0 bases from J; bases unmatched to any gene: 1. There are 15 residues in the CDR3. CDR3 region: CASSSDRGSYNEQFF. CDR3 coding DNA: TGCGCCAGCAGCTCGGACAGGGGCTCCTACAATGAGCAGTTCTTC.

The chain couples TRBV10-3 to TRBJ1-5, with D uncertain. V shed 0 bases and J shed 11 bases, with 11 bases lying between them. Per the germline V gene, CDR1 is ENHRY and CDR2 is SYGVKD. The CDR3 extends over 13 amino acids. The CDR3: CAISESYTPAQHF. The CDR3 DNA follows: TGTGCCATCAGTGAGTCTTATACCCCGGCCCAGCATTTT.

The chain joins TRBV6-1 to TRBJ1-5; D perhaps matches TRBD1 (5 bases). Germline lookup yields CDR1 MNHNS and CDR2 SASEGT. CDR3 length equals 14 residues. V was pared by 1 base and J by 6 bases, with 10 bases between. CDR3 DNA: TGTGCCAGCAGTGAAGGTGGGGGTGTTCAGCCCCAGCATTTT. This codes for CASSEGGGVQPQHF.

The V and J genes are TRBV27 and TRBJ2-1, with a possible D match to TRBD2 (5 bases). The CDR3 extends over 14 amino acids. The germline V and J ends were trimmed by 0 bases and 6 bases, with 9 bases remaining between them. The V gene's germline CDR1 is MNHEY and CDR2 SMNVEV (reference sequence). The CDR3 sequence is CASSLSVGVNEQFF. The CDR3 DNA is TGTGCCAGCAGTTTATCGGTCGGGGTCAATGAGCAGTTCTTC.

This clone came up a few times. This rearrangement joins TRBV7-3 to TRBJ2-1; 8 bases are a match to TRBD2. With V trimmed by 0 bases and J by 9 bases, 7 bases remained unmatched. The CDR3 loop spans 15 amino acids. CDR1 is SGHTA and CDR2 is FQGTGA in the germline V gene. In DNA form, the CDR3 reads TGTGCCAGCAGCTTAACTAGCGGGGCCTCGGGTGAGCAGTTCTTC. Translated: CASSLTSGASGEQFF.

The CDR3 is CASSQALSRQSRANVLTF. DNA of the CDR3: TGTGCCAGCAGCCAGGCACTATCTCGACAAAGTCGGGCCAACGTCCTGACTTTC. The chain joins TRBV11-3 to TRBJ2-6; no clear D. Germline V gene sequence: CDR1 SGHNT, CDR2 YENEEA. There are 18 residues in the CDR3. V gave up 5 bases and J gave up 5 bases, with 22 bases separating them.

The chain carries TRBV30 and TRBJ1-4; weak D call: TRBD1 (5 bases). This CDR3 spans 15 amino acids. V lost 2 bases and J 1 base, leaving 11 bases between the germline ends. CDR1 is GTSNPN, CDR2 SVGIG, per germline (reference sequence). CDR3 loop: CAWSSRDGTNEKLFF. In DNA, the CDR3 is TGTGCCTGGAGTTCCAGGGATGGAACTAATGAAAAACTGTTTTTT.

The CDR3 nucleotides are TGTGCCAGCAGTTTGAGTCCCCCGGGGGCCCCTCAAGAGACCCAGTACTTC. Protein product: CASSLSPPGAPQETQYF. The V gene is TRBV27, the J gene TRBJ2-5; possibly TRBD1 or TRBD2 for D (6 bases each). Looked up from germline, CDR1 is MNHEY and CDR2 is SMNVEV (reference sequence). Trimming shortened V by 3 bases and J by 2 bases, and 19 bases separated the two germline ends. The CDR3 is made up of 17 amino acids.

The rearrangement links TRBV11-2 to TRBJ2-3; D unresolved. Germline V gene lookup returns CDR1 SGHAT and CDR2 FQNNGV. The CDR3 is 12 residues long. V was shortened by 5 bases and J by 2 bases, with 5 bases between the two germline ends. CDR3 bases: TGTGCCAGCAGCCAAATCACAGATACGCAGTATTTT. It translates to CASSQITDTQYF.

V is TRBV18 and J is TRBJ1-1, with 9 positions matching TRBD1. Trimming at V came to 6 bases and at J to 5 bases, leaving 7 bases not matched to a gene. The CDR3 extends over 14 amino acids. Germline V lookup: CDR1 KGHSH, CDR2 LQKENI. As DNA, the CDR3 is TGTGCCAGCTCCCTGGACAGGGGCGGTACTGAAGCTTTCTTT. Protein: CASSLDRGGTEAFF. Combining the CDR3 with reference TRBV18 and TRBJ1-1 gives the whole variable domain NAGVMQNPRHLVRRRGQEARLRCSPMKGHSHVYWYRQLPEEGLKFMVYLQKENIIDESGMPKERFSAEFPKEGPSILRIQQVVRGDSAAYFCASSLDRGGTEAFFGQGTRLTVV.

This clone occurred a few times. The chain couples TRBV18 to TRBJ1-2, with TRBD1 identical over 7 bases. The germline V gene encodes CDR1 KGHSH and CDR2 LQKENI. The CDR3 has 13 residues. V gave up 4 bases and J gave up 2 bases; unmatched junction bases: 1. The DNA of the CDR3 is TGTGCCAGCTCACAACAGGGGAACTATGGCTACACCTTC. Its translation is CASSQQGNYGYTF.

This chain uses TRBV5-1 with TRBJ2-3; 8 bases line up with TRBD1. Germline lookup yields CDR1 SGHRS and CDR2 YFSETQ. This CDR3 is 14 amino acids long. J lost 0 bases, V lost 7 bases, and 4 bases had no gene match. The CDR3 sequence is CASGRQGSTDTQYF. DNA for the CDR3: TGCGCCAGCGGCCGACAGGGGAGCACAGATACGCAGTATTTT.

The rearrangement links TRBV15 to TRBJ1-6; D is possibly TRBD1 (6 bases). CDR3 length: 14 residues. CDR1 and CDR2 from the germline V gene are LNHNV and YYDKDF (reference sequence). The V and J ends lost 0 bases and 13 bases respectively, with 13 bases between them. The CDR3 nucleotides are TGTGCCACCAGCAGAGATTCTTCGGGGGCCCCCCTCCACTTT. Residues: CATSRDSSGAPLHF.

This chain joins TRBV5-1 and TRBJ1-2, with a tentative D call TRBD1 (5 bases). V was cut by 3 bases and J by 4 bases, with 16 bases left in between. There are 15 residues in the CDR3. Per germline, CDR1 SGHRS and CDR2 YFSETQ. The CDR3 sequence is CASSYDRDAAYGYTF. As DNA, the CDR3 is TGCGCCAGCAGCTACGACCGGGACGCTGCCTATGGCTACACCTTC.

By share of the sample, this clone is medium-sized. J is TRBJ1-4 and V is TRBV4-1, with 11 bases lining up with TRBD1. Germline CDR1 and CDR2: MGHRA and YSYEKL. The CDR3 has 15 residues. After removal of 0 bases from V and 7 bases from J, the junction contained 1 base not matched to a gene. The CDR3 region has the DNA TGCGCCAGCAGCCAAGACGGGACAGGGGGTGAAAAACTGTTTTTT. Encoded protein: CASSQDGTGGEKLFF.

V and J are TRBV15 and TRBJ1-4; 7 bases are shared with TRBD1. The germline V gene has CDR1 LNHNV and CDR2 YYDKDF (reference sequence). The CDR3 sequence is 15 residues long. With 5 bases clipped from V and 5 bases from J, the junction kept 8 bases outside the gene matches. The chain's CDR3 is CATSSGQPRNEKLFF. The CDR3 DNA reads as TGTGCCACCAGCTCGGGACAGCCCCGCAATGAAAAACTGTTTTTT.

CDR3 loop: CASSPLKGAYNEQFF. The CDR3, as DNA: TGTGCCAGCAGCCCCCTGAAAGGGGCCTACAATGAGCAGTTCTTC. The chain carries TRBV11-2 and TRBJ2-1; possible D gene TRBD1, 5 bases. V was cut by 5 bases and J by 2 bases, with 13 bases left in between. CDR3 length: 15 residues. CDR1 and CDR2 from the germline V gene are SGHAT and FQNNGV.

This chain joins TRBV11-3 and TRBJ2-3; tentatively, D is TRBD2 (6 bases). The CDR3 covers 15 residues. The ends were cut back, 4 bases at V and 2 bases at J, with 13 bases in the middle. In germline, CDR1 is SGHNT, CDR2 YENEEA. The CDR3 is CASSSGSGTTDTQYF. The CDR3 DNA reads TGTGCCAGCAGCTCCGGTAGCGGAACCACAGATACGCAGTATTTT.

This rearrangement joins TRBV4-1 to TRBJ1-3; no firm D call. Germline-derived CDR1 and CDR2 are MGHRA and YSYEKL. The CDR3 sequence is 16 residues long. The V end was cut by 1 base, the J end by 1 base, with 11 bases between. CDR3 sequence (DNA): TGCGCCAGCAGCCAAGTCCTTTGGGAGTCTGGAAACACCATATATTTT. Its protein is CASSQVLWESGNTIYF.

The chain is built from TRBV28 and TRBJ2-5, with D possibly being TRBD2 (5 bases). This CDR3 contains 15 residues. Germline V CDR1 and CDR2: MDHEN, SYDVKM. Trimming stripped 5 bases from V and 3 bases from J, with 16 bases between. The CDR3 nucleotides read TGTGCCAGCAGTCCCTCTCGCGGAGGCAAAGAGACCCAGTACTTC. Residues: CASSPSRGGKETQYF.

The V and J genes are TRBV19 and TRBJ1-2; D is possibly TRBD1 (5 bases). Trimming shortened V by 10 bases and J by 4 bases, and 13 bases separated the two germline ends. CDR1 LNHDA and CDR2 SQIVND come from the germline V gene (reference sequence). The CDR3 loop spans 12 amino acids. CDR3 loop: CATGGGLYGYTF. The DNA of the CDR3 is TGTGCCACCGGGGGGGGTCTCTATGGCTACACCTTC.

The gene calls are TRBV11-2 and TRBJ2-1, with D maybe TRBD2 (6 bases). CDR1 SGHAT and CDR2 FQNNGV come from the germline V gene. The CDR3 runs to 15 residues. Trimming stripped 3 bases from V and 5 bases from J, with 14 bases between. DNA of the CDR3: TGTGCCAGCAGCTTTAGCGGCTCCCATGACAATGAGCAGTTCTTC. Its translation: CASSFSGSHDNEQFF.

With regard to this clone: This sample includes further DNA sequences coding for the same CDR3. The DNA for the CDR3 is TGTGCCAGCAGCTTGGTTACAGGGGATGAGCAGTTCTTC. Amino acids: CASSLVTGDEQFF. The rearrangement links TRBV5-4 to TRBJ2-1, with 7 bases fitting TRBD1. This CDR3 has 13 amino acids. In germline, CDR1 is SGHNT, CDR2 YYREEE (reference sequence). V shed 0 bases and J 8 bases; nucleotides not matched to a gene: 2.

CDR3 residues: CASSLGQGREQYF. The CDR3 region has the DNA TGTGCCAGCAGCTTAGGACAGGGTCGTGAGCAGTACTTC. The V gene is TRBV7-2, the J gene TRBJ2-7; TRBD1 aligns across 7 bases. The length of the CDR3 is 13 residues. V lost 1 base, J lost 7 bases, and 4 bases stayed unmatched. Germline V gene data show CDR1 as SGHTA and CDR2 as FQGNSA.

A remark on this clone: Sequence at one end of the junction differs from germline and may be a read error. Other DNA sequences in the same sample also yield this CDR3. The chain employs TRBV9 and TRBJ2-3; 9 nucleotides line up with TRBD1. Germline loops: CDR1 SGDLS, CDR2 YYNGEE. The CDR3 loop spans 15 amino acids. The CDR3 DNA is TGTGCCAGTAGCGCCGGACAGGGGCCCACAGATACGCAGTATTTT. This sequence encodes CASSAGQGPTDTQYF.